A single T cell receptor (beta chain) is shown here with its context. Original processing notes: From reference gene primer amplification, estimates of nucleated cell counts were derived. Measured with immunoSEQ multiplex PCR; TCRdb has only the in-frame clones, and not every one. The DNA was the basis for D and trimming; V, J and clone size are from that table. Of roughly 120,000 clones listed, more than 70% were seen once; the top ten hold about 5%. This entry comes from a study of blood T cell repertoires in COVID-19. About the research overall: Samples of COVID-19 (acute and convalescent) were obtained from the United States, Italy and Spain. Sources were T cells, B-cell-depleted T cells, or PBMCs; the material itself was cDNA or gDNA.

Germline V gene sequence: CDR1 SEHNR, CDR2 FQNEAQ (reference sequence). CDR3 length: 17 amino acids. Germline trimming cut 5 bases from V and 8 bases from J; bases unmatched to any gene: 17. The chain uses TRBV7-9 and TRBJ2-1, with TRBD2 matching over 8 bases. The TCR sequence derives from a human donor in a cohort sampled during active COVID-19. The specimen was peripheral blood. The CDR3 DNA sequence: TGTGCCAGCAGCCTTGGGTCCCTCGGCGGGAGGAAGTATGAGCAGTTCTTC. Protein: CASSLGSLGGRKYEQFF. The full variable domain, with the rest looked up from reference TRBV7-9 and TRBJ2-1, is DTGVSQNPRHKITKRGQNVTFRCDPISEHNRLYWYRQTLGQGPEFLTYFQNEAQLEKSRLLSDRFSAERPKGSFSTLEIQRTEQGDSAMYLCASSLGSLGGRKYEQFFGPGTRLTVL.